The 26 T cell receptor beta chains below come from one sample, sequenced in a study of CXCR3-negative and CXCR3-positive naive CD8 T cells. The method, 5' RACE with UMI labels, was used to prepare the TRB cDNA libraries. TCRdb reprocessed the 5' RACE reads and stores each CDR3 protein as one record, lacking DNA. Its clone listing holds about 63,000 distinct CDR3 sequences. Study-level points and caveats: Relative to CXCR3-negative naive cells, CXCR3-positive naive cells had more hydrophobic TRB CDR3s.

Their specific antigens are unknown. What was sequenced was naive CXCR3+ CD8+ T cells from blood. The subset denotes: CD45RO-CCR7+CD27+CD95- naive CD8+ T cells expressing CXCR3 (TNR3+). All receptors come from a human donor in good health. Some clones in this sample may be carry-over from other donors' samples.

This clonotype ranks as medium-sized in terms of frequency. V and J are TRBV20-1 and TRBJ2-5; there is no DNA to check the TCRdb D call of TRBD1. CDR3 size: 14 residues. Germline CDR1 and CDR2: DFQATT and SNEGSKA (reference sequence). CDR3 loop: CSARDPGQMETQYF.

The chain recombines TRBV14 with TRBJ2-7; TCRdb gives TRBD1 as the D gene, but with no DNA this cannot be confirmed. In germline, CDR1 is SGHDN, CDR2 FVKESK. The CDR3 is made up of 14 amino acids. The chain's CDR3 is CASSHWTLSYEQYF.

The J gene is TRBJ2-3, the V gene TRBV29-1; TCRdb lists TRBD2, though no DNA is available to test this call. The V gene's germline CDR1 is SQVTM and CDR2 ANQGSEA. CDR3 size: 14 residues. The chain's CDR3 is CSVAAAGYTDTQYF.

The chain combines TRBV5-1 with TRBJ2-7; the D call of TRBD2 rests on TCRdb alone, since no DNA is present to check it. The CDR3 extends over 15 amino acids. CDR1 is SGHRS and CDR2 is YFSETQ in the germline V gene. The CDR3 reads CASSLLAGGSYEQYF.

The chain recombines TRBV7-2 with TRBJ1-5; TCRdb gives TRBD1 as the D gene, but with no DNA this cannot be confirmed. Germline V lookup: CDR1 SGHTA, CDR2 FQGNSA. This CDR3 is built from 16 residues. The CDR3 sequence is CASSLVPRGGNQPQHF.

The chain recombines TRBV28 with TRBJ2-1; the D call of TRBD1 rests on TCRdb alone, since no DNA is present to check it. Germline lookup yields CDR1 MDHEN and CDR2 SYDVKM. CDR3 length equals 13 residues. The CDR3 loop is CASSPLDSYEQFF.

The rearrangement joins TRBV7-2 to TRBJ2-7; TCRdb's assignment of TRBD2 cannot be checked, as there is no DNA. Germline V gene data show CDR1 as SGHTA and CDR2 as FQGNSA. The CDR3 covers 14 residues. The CDR3 is CASSRTSGGYEQYF.

The J gene is TRBJ2-7, the V gene TRBV6-5; the TCRdb call, TRBD1, lacks DNA for checking. CDR1 is MNHEY and CDR2 is SVGAGI in the germline V gene. The CDR3 extends over 14 amino acids. The CDR3: CASSYGAGDYEQYF.

The V gene is TRBV29-1, the J gene TRBJ2-7; TCRdb selects TRBD2, and the lack of DNA leaves this call unchecked. Germline CDR1 reads SQVTM; CDR2 reads ANQGSEA. This CDR3 has 13 amino acids. CDR3 residues: CSVVVASGGEQYF.

The rearrangement links TRBV29-1 to TRBJ2-2; TCRdb returns TRBD1, unconfirmable since there is no DNA. The germline CDR1 and CDR2 sequences are SQVTM and ANQGSEA. CDR3 length: 14 amino acids. CDR3 loop: CSVVADSNTRELFF.

The chain has TRBV6-4 and TRBJ2-2; the TCRdb call, TRBD1, lacks DNA for checking. The CDR3 is 16 amino acids. In germline, CDR1 is MRHNA, CDR2 SNTAGT. CDR3 protein: CASTPEAGGNTGELFF.

The chain combines TRBV5-1 with TRBJ2-7; TCRdb's D call of TRBD2 is untestable without DNA. The CDR3 has 13 residues. Looked up from germline, CDR1 is SGHRS and CDR2 is YFSETQ. This CDR3 is CASSRDSGYEQYF.

The chain couples TRBV29-1 to TRBJ1-4; the TCRdb call, TRBD1, lacks DNA for checking. CDR3 length equals 11 residues. The germline V gene has CDR1 SQVTM and CDR2 ANQGSEA. CDR3 sequence: CSVARQEKLFF.

V gene TRBV6-4 combines with J gene TRBJ2-1; TCRdb lists TRBD2, though no DNA is available to test this call. This CDR3 region has 15 residues. Germline lookup yields CDR1 MRHNA and CDR2 SNTAGT. The CDR3 spells CASSVTSGAVNEQFF.

The chain is built from TRBV4-3 and TRBJ1-1; TCRdb picks TRBD1, but there is no DNA to check that call. The germline V gene has CDR1 LGHNA and CDR2 YSLEER. The CDR3 totals 15 residues. The CDR3 spells CASSHGQDGDTEAFF.

This chain links TRBV7-3 with TRBJ2-5; the D gene TCRdb calls, TRBD2, cannot be checked with no DNA. The germline V gene encodes CDR1 SGHTA and CDR2 FQGTGA. The CDR3 sequence is 15 residues long. The CDR3: CASSAGRGVEETQYF.

This sequence joins TRBV19 and TRBJ2-7; TCRdb returns TRBD1, unconfirmable since there is no DNA. Germline V gives CDR1 LNHDA, CDR2 SQIVND (reference sequence). The CDR3 covers 15 residues. The CDR3 sequence: CASSISTGGFYEQYF. Combining the CDR3 with reference TRBV19 and TRBJ2-7 gives the whole variable domain DGGITQSPKYLFRKEGQNVTLSCEQNLNHDAMYWYRQDPGQGLRLIYYSQIVNDFQKGDIAEGYSVSREKKESFPLTVTSAQKNPTAFYLCASSISTGGFYEQYFGPGTRLTVT.

The rearrangement joins TRBV10-3 to TRBJ1-1; absent DNA, TCRdb's TRBD1 call cannot be checked. Germline V gene lookup returns CDR1 ENHRY and CDR2 SYGVKD. There are 16 residues in the CDR3. CDR3 protein: CAISESGDRRNTEAFF.

This chain uses TRBV6-4 with TRBJ2-1; TCRdb proposes TRBD1, but this gene call is untestable without DNA. This CDR3 has 17 amino acids. Germline CDR1 and CDR2: MRHNA and SNTAGT. CDR3 region: CASSDSWTGGSYNEQFF.

The rearrangement joins TRBV4-2 to TRBJ2-5; lacking DNA, the TRBD1 call made by TCRdb goes unchecked. Germline values: CDR1 LGHNA, CDR2 YNFKEQ. This CDR3 has 15 amino acids. CDR3: CASSHGTWEQETQYF.

Judged by frequency, this clonotype is medium-sized. The chain has TRBV29-1 and TRBJ2-5; TCRdb calls TRBD2, which cannot be checked without DNA. CDR1 is SQVTM and CDR2 is ANQGSEA in the germline V gene. The CDR3 length is 15 residues. The CDR3 protein is CSVDALAGAQETQYF.

The chain has TRBV5-1 and TRBJ2-7; the TCRdb D gene call, TRBD1, has no DNA to confirm it. This CDR3 has 14 amino acids. CDR1 is SGHRS, CDR2 YFSETQ, per germline. This chain's CDR3 is CASSRTTGVYEQYF. Using reference TRBV5-1 and TRBJ2-7 for the parts outside the CDR3, the full variable domain is KAGVTQTPRYLIKTRGQQVTLSCSPISGHRSVSWYQQTPGQGLQFLFEYFSETQRNKGNFPGRFSGRQFSNSRSEMNVSTLELGDSALYLCASSRTTGVYEQYFGPGTRLTVT.

This rearrangement joins TRBV20-1 to TRBJ2-3. Germline V gene lookup returns CDR1 DFQATT and CDR2 SNEGSKA (reference sequence). The CDR3 runs to 14 residues. The CDR3 is CSARVPGTRDTQYF.

V usage is TRBV7-7 and J usage is TRBJ2-7; no DNA is available, so the TRBD1 call from TCRdb remains unchecked. This CDR3 has 13 residues. Per germline, CDR1 SSHAT and CDR2 FNYEAQ (reference sequence). CDR3 region: CASSLEPWGEQYF. Full variable domain (outside the CDR3, taken from reference TRBV7-7 and TRBJ2-7): GAGVSQSPRYKVTKRGQDVTLRCDPISSHATLYWYQQALGQGPEFLTYFNYEAQPDKSGLPSDRFSAERPEGSISTLTIQRTEQRDSAMYRCASSLEPWGEQYFGPGTRLTVT.

The rearrangement uses TRBV29-1 and TRBJ2-3; as DNA is missing, the TRBD2 call by TCRdb cannot be tested. Germline CDR1 and CDR2: SQVTM and ANQGSEA. This CDR3 comprises 15 residues. CDR3 region: CSVEGLAGETDTQYF.

The V gene is TRBV28, the J gene TRBJ1-5. The CDR3 is made up of 11 amino acids. The germline CDR1 and CDR2 sequences are MDHEN and SYDVKM. CDR3 sequence reads: CASSFNQPQHF.